This T cell receptor (beta chain) was recorded in a study of blood T cell repertoires in COVID-19. Study-level background: Acute and convalescent COVID-19 samples came from the United States, Italy and Spain. Nucleic acid was either cDNA or gDNA, and it came from T cells, B-cell-depleted T cells, or PBMCs.

Authors' processing steps: Amplification of reference gene primers provided the estimated nucleated cell counts. The repertoire was sequenced with immunoSEQ multiplex PCR; TCRdb's copy has only in-frame clones and lacks some. V and J calls and clone size are given by that table; D and trimming were obtained from the DNA. Here the sample spans tens of thousands of clones, roughly 90% being singletons. V was cut by 1 base and J by 8 bases, with 17 bases left in between. This CDR3 spans 16 amino acids. Germline lookup yields CDR1 LGHDT and CDR2 YNNKEL (reference sequence). This clonotype was sampled from a human donor in a cohort sampled during active COVID-19. The genes are TRBV3-1 (or the pseudogene TRBV3-2) and TRBJ1-4, with D possibly TRBD1 on 6 matching bases. The sample was peripheral blood. The CDR3 DNA reads as TGTGCCAGCAGCCAAGGCAAAGGGACAAGGGCCGAAAAACTGTTTTTT. Its translation: CASSQGKGTRAEKLFF.